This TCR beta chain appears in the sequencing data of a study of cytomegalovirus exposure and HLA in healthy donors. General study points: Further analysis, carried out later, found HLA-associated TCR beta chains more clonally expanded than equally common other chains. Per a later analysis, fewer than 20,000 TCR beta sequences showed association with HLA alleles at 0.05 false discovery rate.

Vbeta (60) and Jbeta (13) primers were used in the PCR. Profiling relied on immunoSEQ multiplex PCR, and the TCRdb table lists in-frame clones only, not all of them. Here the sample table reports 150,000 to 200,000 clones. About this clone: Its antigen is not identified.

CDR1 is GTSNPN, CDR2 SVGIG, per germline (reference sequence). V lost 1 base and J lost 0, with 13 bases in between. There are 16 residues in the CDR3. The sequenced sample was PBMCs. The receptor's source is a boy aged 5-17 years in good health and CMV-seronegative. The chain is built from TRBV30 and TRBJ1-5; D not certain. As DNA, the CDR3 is TGTGCCTGGAGTGACCTAGACGGGTATAGCAATCAGCCCCAGCATTTT. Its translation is CAWSDLDGYSNQPQHF.